In its sample, the clone carrying this T cell receptor beta chain was seen a few times. What it binds is not known. This sample stems from a study of response to subunit inactivated influenza vaccine. Overall study findings and caveats: Every seasonal influenza vaccination brings in few new T cells, the authors suggested.

CDR3 length: 15 residues. CDR1 and CDR2 (germline): SEHNR, FQNEAQ (reference sequence). V was shortened by 0 bases and J by 5 bases, with 13 bases between the two germline ends. TCRdb reprocessed the RT-PCR reads with MiXCR, giving one entry per CDR3 protein. Of roughly 700,000 distinct CDR3 sequences listed, approximately 15% are singletons. This chain connects TRBV7-9 to TRBJ1-1, with a tentative D call TRBD1 (6 bases). The sample consisted of PBMCs from blood, taken around two weeks before vaccination. This TCR derives from a man aged 50 or older who received an inactivated influenza vaccine. Written as DNA, the CDR3 is TGTGCCAGCAGCTTAGCTACAGGGACGTGGACTGAAGCTTTCTTT. Protein product: CASSLATGTWTEAFF.